The 30 T cell receptor beta chains presented below share a single source sample, sequenced in a study of OX40 agonist ivuxolimab in advanced cancers. Profiling relied on immunoSEQ multiplex PCR, and the TCRdb table lists in-frame clones only, not all of them. The repertoire has roughly 59,000 clones, around 80% of them found once; the top ten carry 1%. The sample was CD4+ or CD8+ T cells sorted from blood, taken in a trial of the OX40 agonist ivuxolimab. These receptors all come from an adult with an advanced solid tumor such as melanoma, head and neck, liver or kidney cancer.

This sequence joins TRBV6-5 and TRBJ2-7; possible D gene TRBD1, 5 bases. The V gene lost 0 bases and the J gene lost 2 bases, with 11 bases spanning the gap. Germline V gives CDR1 MNHEY, CDR2 SVGAGI. This CDR3 spans 15 amino acids. The CDR3 region has the DNA TGTGCCAGCAGTTACTCGATTAGGGGCCCCTACGAGCAGTACTTC. Translation gives CASSYSIRGPYEQYF.

The V and J genes are TRBV9 and TRBJ1-2; perhaps TRBD1 as D (5 bases). The CDR3 has 13 residues. V lost 0 bases and J lost 3, with 6 bases in between. Germline CDR1 is SGDLS and CDR2 is YYNGEE. CDR3 bases: TGTGCCAGCAGCGTAGGGGGCGACTATGGCTACACCTTC. Encoded protein: CASSVGGDYGYTF.

To note about this clone: Other nucleotide sequences in the sample specify the same CDR3. The chain uses TRBV5-1 and TRBJ1-1; 7 positions agree with TRBD1. V shed 3 bases and J 0 bases; nucleotides not matched to a gene: 2. This CDR3 is 14 amino acids long. Germline V gene lookup returns CDR1 SGHRS and CDR2 YFSETQ. This CDR3 is CASSSGQLNTEAFF. The CDR3 DNA reads TGCGCCAGCAGCTCGGGACAGCTGAACACTGAAGCTTTCTTT.

The chain carries TRBV11-2 and TRBJ2-5; D assignment may be TRBD1 or TRBD2 (6 bases each). Between the trimmed V and J ends, which lost 2 bases and 8 bases, there was a span of 18 bases. This CDR3 is built from 15 residues. Germline CDR1 SGHAT, CDR2 FQNNGV. CDR3 coding DNA: TGTGCCAGCAGCTTAATCCAGGGGAGGTTAGACACCCAGTACTTC. Amino acids: CASSLIQGRLDTQYF.

The J gene is TRBJ2-7, the V gene TRBV5-4; the match to TRBD1 covers 9 bases. V lost 1 base, J lost 6 bases, and 11 bases stayed unmatched. The CDR3 contains 16 residues. Germline V CDR1 and CDR2: SGHNT, YYREEE (reference sequence). As DNA, the CDR3 is TGTGCCAGCAGCTTGACCTTGACAGGGGGGGGGTCCGAGCAGTACTTC. It translates to CASSLTLTGGGSEQYF.

V usage is TRBV5-1 and J usage is TRBJ2-7; D perhaps matches TRBD1 (6 bases). Trimming stripped 4 bases from V and 5 bases from J, with 13 bases between. Germline CDR1 is SGHRS and CDR2 is YFSETQ. This CDR3 spans 13 amino acids. The CDR3 protein is CASSLQQGDEQYF. CDR3 DNA sequence: TGCGCCAGCAGCCTCCAACAGGGAGACGAGCAGTACTTC. The whole variable domain, filled in from reference TRBV5-1 and TRBJ2-7, reads KAGVTQTPRYLIKTRGQQVTLSCSPISGHRSVSWYQQTPGQGLQFLFEYFSETQRNKGNFPGRFSGRQFSNSRSEMNVSTLELGDSALYLCASSLQQGDEQYFGPGTRLTVT.

The gene calls are TRBV10-3 and TRBJ2-2; D may be TRBD2 (6 bases). The length of the CDR3 is 15 residues. Germline V gene lookup returns CDR1 ENHRY and CDR2 SYGVKD. The ends were cut back, 3 bases at V and 6 bases at J, with 14 bases in the middle. Here the CDR3 reads CAISDYRGGAGELFF. In DNA form, the CDR3 reads TGTGCCATCAGTGACTATCGGGGCGGGGCCGGGGAGCTGTTTTTT.

The chain uses TRBV18 and TRBJ1-3, with 7 bases aligning to TRBD1. The CDR3 runs 16 residues. Germline-derived CDR1 and CDR2 are KGHSH and LQKENI. V shed 6 bases, J shed 0 bases, and the junction held 8 bases outside the gene matches. In nucleotides, the CDR3 is TGTGCCAGCTCCCTCGCGGGACAGCTCTCTGGAAACACCATATATTTT. As protein: CASSLAGQLSGNTIYF.

The V call is TRBV7-9, the J call TRBJ1-2; a weak D match, TRBD1 (5 bases). CDR1 SEHNR and CDR2 FQNEAQ come from the germline V gene (reference sequence). The CDR3 runs to 13 residues. Trimming took off 1 base at V and 4 bases at J, with 7 bases between the two ends. Written as DNA, the CDR3 is TGTGCCAGCAGCTTAGTGGGGGGCTATGGCTACACCTTC. Amino acid sequence: CASSLVGGYGYTF.

The chain has TRBV7-9 and TRBJ1-2; D may be TRBD1 (5 bases). Trimming shortened V by 5 bases and J by 3 bases, and 7 bases separated the two germline ends. This CDR3 is 12 amino acids long. Per germline, CDR1 SEHNR and CDR2 FQNEAQ (reference sequence). CDR3 DNA: TGTGCCAGCAGCCTGACAGACTATGGCTACACCTTC. Residues: CASSLTDYGYTF.

CDR3 DNA sequence: TGTGCCAGCAGCTTGGGACTAGCGGGGGGTACAACCTACAATGAGCAGTTCTTC. Its translation is CASSLGLAGGTTYNEQFF. The chain couples TRBV12-1 to TRBJ2-1; TRBD2, as called in the table, went unchecked against the DNA. TRBV12-1 is a known pseudogene. The CDR3 is 18 residues long.

The J gene is TRBJ1-1, the V gene TRBV6-1; weak D call: TRBD1 (5 bases). The V and J ends lost 5 bases and 6 bases respectively, with 10 bases between them. Per the germline V gene, CDR1 is MNHNS and CDR2 is SASEGT. The CDR3 is made up of 12 amino acids. This CDR3 is CASSTTASEAFF. In DNA, the CDR3 is TGTGCCAGCAGTACGACAGCGTCTGAAGCTTTCTTT.

The count of this clone is one. CDR3 sequence reads: CASSEGQSYGYTF. As DNA, the CDR3 is TGTGCCAGCAGCGAGGGACAGAGCTATGGCTACACCTTC. The chain joins TRBV5-5 to TRBJ1-2; TRBD1 matches 7 bases. The CDR3 consists of 13 residues. From germline, CDR1 is SGHKS and CDR2 YYEKEE (reference sequence). With 4 bases clipped from V and 4 bases from J, the junction kept 4 bases outside the gene matches.

V usage is TRBV5-1 and J usage is TRBJ2-1; D is undetermined. Per the germline V gene, CDR1 is SGHRS and CDR2 is YFSETQ. Deletions cut 0 bases from V and 0 bases from J, with 10 bases between. This CDR3 region has 16 residues. Here the CDR3 DNA reads TGCGCCAGCAGCTTGGCCGAGTGGAGCTCCTACAATGAGCAGTTCTTC. It codes for CASSLAEWSSYNEQFF.

This clone has only a few counts. CDR3 loop: CASSLAGGRFF. CDR3 DNA sequence: TGTGCCAGCAGCTTAGCGGGGGGGCGGTTCTTC. V is TRBV11-1 and J is TRBJ2-1; perhaps TRBD2 as D (7 bases). V lost 0 bases to trimming and J lost 15 bases, with 9 bases between them. This CDR3 contains 11 residues. Per germline, CDR1 SGHAT and CDR2 FQDESV (reference sequence). The full variable domain, with the rest looked up from reference TRBV11-1 and TRBJ2-1, is EAEVAQSPRYKITEKSQAVAFWCDPISGHATLYWYRQILGQGPELLVQFQDESVVDDSQLPKDRFSAERLKGVDSTLKIQPAELGDSAMYLCASSLAGGRFFGPGTRLTVL.

This chain's CDR3 is CASSQDQVVDTEAFF. CDR3 coding DNA: TGCGCCAGCAGCCAAGATCAGGTTGTTGACACTGAAGCTTTCTTT. The chain uses TRBV4-1 and TRBJ1-1, with D unresolved. CDR1 and CDR2 (germline): MGHRA, YSYEKL. The CDR3 is 15 residues long. Trimming took 0 bases from V and 3 from J, leaving 11 bases between them.

This clone showed up just once. The rearrangement uses TRBV7-2 and TRBJ2-5; the D call may be TRBD1 or TRBD2 (5 bases each). Trimming removed 1 base from V and 4 bases from J, with 22 bases in between. The V gene's germline CDR1 is SGHTA and CDR2 FQGNSA. The CDR3 length is 18 residues. CDR3: CASSLVGTPGLEVETQYF. CDR3 nucleotide sequence: TGTGCCAGCAGCTTAGTCGGGACCCCGGGGTTAGAGGTAGAGACCCAGTACTTC.

The chain combines TRBV19 with TRBJ2-3, with D possibly TRBD2 on 5 matching bases. Between the trimmed V and J ends, which lost 3 bases and 0 bases, there was a span of 13 bases. CDR1 and CDR2 (germline): LNHDA, SQIVND (reference sequence). This CDR3 is built from 16 residues. CDR3 sequence (DNA): TGTGCCAGTAGTATTCGTTCCGGGGTTAGCACAGATACGCAGTATTTT. This sequence encodes CASSIRSGVSTDTQYF.

This rearrangement joins TRBV2 to TRBJ2-3; the match to TRBD2 covers 7 bases. J was trimmed by 2 bases and V by 7 bases; bases with no gene match: 3. This CDR3 contains 13 residues. CDR1 and CDR2 (germline): SNHLY, FYNNEI. The CDR3 loop is CASNSGVTDTQYF. The CDR3 DNA follows: TGTGCCAGCAACAGCGGGGTCACAGATACGCAGTATTTT.

This clone was detected only once. The chain uses TRBV5-4 and TRBJ2-7, with D possibly called TRBD1 or TRBD2 (5 bases each). In germline, CDR1 is SGHNT, CDR2 YYREEE (reference sequence). The CDR3 has 13 residues. The V gene lost 4 bases and the J gene lost 0 bases, with 8 bases spanning the gap. The CDR3 is CASSRDGSYEQYF. The CDR3, as DNA: TGTGCCAGCAGCAGGGACGGCTCCTACGAGCAGTACTTC.

This clone was seen only a few times. The V call is TRBV19, the J call TRBJ1-5; 8 bases are a match to TRBD1. With V trimmed by 5 bases and J by 4 bases, 7 bases remained unmatched. Germline values: CDR1 LNHDA, CDR2 SQIVND (reference sequence). The CDR3 contains 15 residues. CDR3 in amino acids: CASSFTGGGNQPQHF. Here the CDR3 DNA reads TGTGCCAGTAGTTTTACAGGGGGAGGTAATCAGCCCCAGCATTTT.

The chain recombines TRBV2 with TRBJ2-5; a possible D gene is TRBD1 (6 bases). V gave up 3 bases and J gave up 4 bases, with 12 bases separating them. The CDR3 is made up of 14 amino acids. CDR1 is SNHLY, CDR2 FYNNEI, per germline. Written as DNA, the CDR3 is TGTGCCAGCAGTGACCCCAGGGGCGGAGAGACCCAGTACTTC. Encoded protein: CASSDPRGGETQYF.

This chain links TRBV2 with TRBJ1-1, with D possibly being TRBD1 (5 bases). This CDR3 region has 12 residues. Trimming pared 6 bases from V and 10 bases from J, leaving 15 bases between. CDR1 and CDR2 (germline): SNHLY, FYNNEI. The CDR3 here is CASRRDSPSAFF. CDR3 DNA sequence: TGTGCCAGCAGGAGGGACTCCCCCTCAGCTTTCTTT.

This clone is categorized as medium-sized. The rearrangement links TRBV9 to TRBJ2-3; the D is unclear. Germline CDR1 SGDLS, CDR2 YYNGEE. The CDR3 covers 13 residues. Between the trimmed V and J ends, which lost 0 bases and 5 bases, there was a span of 7 bases. The CDR3 loop reads CASSVGLQDTQYF. As DNA, the CDR3 is TGTGCCAGCAGCGTAGGTCTCCAAGATACGCAGTATTTT.

This clone was observed once. The chain links TRBV2 to TRBJ1-3; no clear D. Germline loops: CDR1 SNHLY, CDR2 FYNNEI. V shed 5 bases and J shed 0 bases, with 11 bases lying between them. The CDR3 runs 15 residues. The chain's CDR3 is CASSPEAHSGNTIYF. In DNA, the CDR3 is TGTGCCAGCAGTCCCGAGGCCCACTCTGGAAACACCATATATTTT.

The chain is built from TRBV10-3 and TRBJ1-5; tentative D call: TRBD1 (5 bases). CDR3 length: 16 residues. CDR1 is ENHRY, CDR2 SYGVKD, per germline. Trimming took off 0 bases at V and 2 bases at J, with 11 bases between the two ends. This CDR3 is CAISESLGVRNQPQHF. Here the CDR3 DNA reads TGTGCCATCAGTGAGTCCTTAGGGGTTCGCAATCAGCCCCAGCATTTT.

A few counts support this clone. The chain uses TRBV7-2 and TRBJ1-5; 10 bases map to TRBD1. CDR1 SGHTA and CDR2 FQGNSA come from the germline V gene. V was clipped by 5 bases and J by 6 bases; unmatched bases: 7. The CDR3 runs to 15 residues. CDR3 in DNA: TGTGCCAGCAGCCCACAGGGGACAGGGGTTCAGCCCCAGCATTTT. It encodes CASSPQGTGVQPQHF.

V usage is TRBV27 and J usage is TRBJ2-7, with 7 bases identical to TRBD1. Germline CDR1 reads MNHEY; CDR2 reads SMNVEV (reference sequence). V lost 7 bases and J lost 2; bases outside the gene matches: 5. This CDR3 contains 13 residues. In DNA form, the CDR3 reads TGTGCCAGCAAAGACAGGGACGCCTACGAGCAGTACTTC. This codes for CASKDRDAYEQYF.

The J gene is TRBJ1-6, the V gene TRBV5-4; no clear D gene. Per the germline V gene, CDR1 is SGHNT and CDR2 is YYREEE (reference sequence). V was clipped by 4 bases and J by 0 bases, with 8 bases between them. There are 15 residues in the CDR3. This chain's CDR3 is CASSREGSYNSPLHF. The CDR3 DNA sequence: TGTGCCAGCAGCAGAGAGGGCTCCTATAATTCACCCCTCCACTTT.

The V gene is TRBV18, the J gene TRBJ1-1, with 7 bases fitting TRBD1. The V segment lost 5 bases and the J segment 0 bases; nucleotides outside the gene matches: 6. Germline assignment: CDR1 KGHSH and CDR2 LQKENI. The CDR3 extends over 15 amino acids. CDR3 amino acids: CASSTQTGVNTEAFF. CDR3 nucleotide sequence: TGTGCCAGCTCAACGCAAACAGGGGTGAACACTGAAGCTTTCTTT.